The 18 T cell receptor beta chains below were found in one sample sequenced in a study of STAT5B mutations in CD4+ large granular lymphocyte leukemia. Here immunoSEQ multiplex PCR was the method, and the copy in TCRdb shows in-frame clones only, minus some. This sample yields 30,000 to 40,000 clones, of which about 91% are seen a single time; roughly 0.98% belongs to the top ten. The sample consisted of CD4+ T cells from blood buffy coats. The receptors derive from a human donor in good health.

This clone was counted a few times. V gene TRBV7-9 combines with J gene TRBJ1-6; D might be TRBD1 (6 bases). Germline CDR1 SEHNR, CDR2 FQNEAQ (reference sequence). CDR3 size: 14 residues. Trimming stripped 5 bases from V and 9 bases from J, with 14 bases between. For the CDR3, the DNA is TGTGCCAGCAGCACCAGACAGGATCGTTCACCCCTCCACTTT. It is translated as CASSTRQDRSPLHF.

This chain links TRBV5-1 with TRBJ2-5; D unresolved. The CDR3 covers 16 residues. Germline CDR1 reads SGHRS; CDR2 reads YFSETQ. The V end was cut by 4 bases, the J end by 5 bases, with 21 bases between. CDR3 DNA: TGCGCCAGCAGCCGCCAAGGTATGGGCGTTCAGGAGACCCAGTACTTC. Translating it yields CASSRQGMGVQETQYF.

The chain combines TRBV7-2 with TRBJ1-2, with D perhaps matching TRBD1 (5 bases). Germline loops: CDR1 SGHTA, CDR2 FQGNSA. V was trimmed by 0 bases and J by 1 base, leaving 18 bases between them. The CDR3 is made up of 18 amino acids. Here the CDR3 DNA reads TGTGCCAGCAGCTTAGCACCCATCGGGGGGGGTTTTAACTATGGCTACACCTTC. This gives the protein CASSLAPIGGGFNYGYTF.

V and J are TRBV27 and TRBJ2-5, with 7 bases lining up with TRBD1. The CDR3 has 15 residues. Trimming cost V 6 bases and J 5 bases; bases outside gene matches: 12. The germline CDR1 and CDR2 sequences are MNHEY and SMNVEV (reference sequence). The CDR3 DNA is TGTGCCAGCAGGCGGACAGGATATACAGTCGAGACCCAGTACTTC. Encoded protein: CASRRTGYTVETQYF.

This rearrangement joins TRBV5-1 to TRBJ1-6; D gene ambiguous. Trimming cost V 6 bases and J 9 bases, with 43 bases left between them. CDR1 is SGHRS and CDR2 is YFSETQ in the germline V gene. The CDR3 loop spans 23 amino acids. The CDR3 nucleotides read TGCGCCAGCACCCCTACCTACTCCAGGTCTACCCTTCTCCGCCGAGGAGTGCGTTCACCCCTCCACTTT. Its protein is CASTPTYSRSTLLRRGVRSPLHF.

J is TRBJ2-1 and V is TRBV9, with TRBD1 as a possible D gene (5 bases). The CDR3 spans 16 residues. V lost 3 bases to trimming and J lost 9 bases, with 22 bases between them. The germline gives CDR1 SGDLS, CDR2 YYNGEE. The CDR3 DNA is TGTGCCAGCAGCGCCATCACTCGGTGGGGCTTCGGTGAGCAGTTCTTC. Its translation: CASSAITRWGFGEQFF.

The V call is TRBV6-6, the J call TRBJ1-2; the match to TRBD1 covers 8 bases. The germline V gene encodes CDR1 MNHNY and CDR2 SVGAGI (reference sequence). This CDR3 has 14 amino acids. Trimming at V came to 7 bases and at J to 6 bases, leaving 10 bases not matched to a gene. The CDR3 protein is CASILQGEKDGYTF. The CDR3 region has the DNA TGTGCCAGCATTTTACAGGGGGAAAAGGATGGCTACACCTTC.

This clone turned up a few times. V is TRBV27 and J is TRBJ1-1; no clear D. The germline CDR1 and CDR2 sequences are MNHEY and SMNVEV (reference sequence). The CDR3 runs 14 residues. The V end lost 2 bases, the J end lost 9 bases, and 16 bases lay between the germline ends. CDR3 DNA: TGTGCCAGCAGTTTAAGCAGTCGATATAGTAAAGCTTTCTTT. This gives the protein CASSLSSRYSKAFF.

The chain's CDR3 is CSAGGDLREQYF. CDR3 DNA: TGCAGCGCGGGGGGAGACCTACGAGAGCAGTACTTC. J is TRBJ2-5 and V is TRBV29-1; 7 nucleotides line up with TRBD2. V was pared by 7 bases and J by 11 bases, with 13 bases of the junction left unmatched. Looked up from germline, CDR1 is SQVTM and CDR2 is ANQGSEA. CDR3 size: 12 residues. Looking up the rest from reference TRBV29-1 and TRBJ2-5 gives the full variable domain: SAVISQKPSRDICQRGTSLTIQCQVDSQVTMMFWYRQQPGQSLTLIATANQGSEATYESGFVIDKFPISRPNLTFSTLTVSNMSPEDSSIYLCSAGGDLREQYFGPGTRLLVL.

Turning to this clone: Germline is not matched at one junction end, which may reflect a read error. This chain joins TRBV11-2 and TRBJ2-1; no reliable D call. The CDR3 is 9 residues long. Germline V gene data show CDR1 as SGHAT and CDR2 as FQNNGV. This CDR3 is CASSPGLLF. The CDR3 DNA is TGTGCCAGCAGCCCGGGCCTCCTCTTC.

This clone was recorded only once. The chain recombines TRBV9 with TRBJ2-3; 10 nucleotides line up with TRBD2. The J segment lost 1 base and the V segment lost 1 base, leaving 3 bases of the junction unmatched. The CDR3 covers 16 residues. Germline-derived CDR1 and CDR2 are SGDLS and YYNGEE. The CDR3: CASSVLAGVGTDTQYF. The CDR3 DNA sequence: TGTGCCAGCAGCGTACTAGCGGGAGTAGGCACAGATACGCAGTATTTT.

This clone appeared a single time. The chain has TRBV4-3 and TRBJ1-2, with no clear D. Germline CDR1 LGHNA, CDR2 YSLEER. The V and J ends lost 2 bases and 8 bases respectively, with 12 bases between them. This CDR3 comprises 13 residues. The CDR3 coding sequence is TGCGCCAGCAGCCAACTTCGGGCGCAGGGCTACACCTTC. Its translation: CASSQLRAQGYTF.

The rearrangement uses TRBV27 and TRBJ2-4, with D possibly being TRBD1 or TRBD2 (5 bases each). Trimming took off 5 bases at V and 1 base at J, with 9 bases between the two ends. Looked up from germline, CDR1 is MNHEY and CDR2 is SMNVEV (reference sequence). The CDR3 consists of 14 residues. The CDR3 region is CASSIRDAKNIQYF. The CDR3 DNA follows: TGTGCCAGCAGTATCCGGGACGCCAAAAACATTCAGTACTTC.

The rearrangement uses TRBV29-1 and TRBJ2-3, with 10 nucleotides matching TRBD2. The germline gives CDR1 SQVTM, CDR2 ANQGSEA. The J segment lost 1 base and the V segment lost 7 bases, leaving 2 bases of the junction unmatched. The CDR3 is 13 amino acids. The CDR3 sequence: CSAGTSGTDTQYF. The CDR3 bases are TGCAGCGCCGGGACTAGCGGCACAGATACGCAGTATTTT.

The chain links TRBV27 to TRBJ1-2; TRBD1 is a possible D gene (5 bases). This CDR3 is 13 amino acids long. Germline assignment: CDR1 MNHEY and CDR2 SMNVEV (reference sequence). V was clipped by 2 bases and J by 2 bases, with 6 bases between them. The CDR3 sequence is CASSLEGNYGYTF. The CDR3 bases are TGTGCCAGCAGTTTAGAGGGGAACTATGGCTACACCTTC.

The chain links TRBV4-3 to TRBJ2-7; weak D call: TRBD2 (5 bases). Germline V gene lookup returns CDR1 LGHNA and CDR2 YSLEER. The CDR3 has 14 amino acids. V lost 0 bases and J 5 bases, leaving 11 bases between the germline ends. The CDR3 nucleotides read TGCGCCAGCAGCCAAGATACGAGGGCCGACGAGCAGTACTTC. Its translation is CASSQDTRADEQYF.

This rearrangement joins TRBV19 to TRBJ1-1, with D unclear. Germline V gene lookup returns CDR1 LNHDA and CDR2 SQIVND (reference sequence). The CDR3 totals 15 residues. Between the trimmed V and J ends, which lost 3 bases and 2 bases, there was a span of 13 bases. This chain's CDR3 is CASSMGFTVNTEAFF. The CDR3 DNA reads TGTGCCAGTAGTATGGGGTTTACTGTTAACACTGAAGCTTTCTTT.

This chain uses TRBV5-1 with TRBJ1-2, with D perhaps TRBD1 (5 bases). V lost 4 bases to trimming and J lost 2 bases, with 12 bases between them. There are 14 residues in the CDR3. Germline V CDR1 and CDR2: SGHRS, YFSETQ. CDR3 sequence: CASSLGGTNYGYTF. Here the CDR3 DNA reads TGCGCCAGCAGCCTCGGAGGGACCAACTATGGCTACACCTTC.